The clone carrying this T cell receptor (beta chain) was counted at least ten times. Its specificity is unknown. This sample stems from a study of CD8 T cells in ankylosing spondylitis. From the 5' RACE reads, TCRdb called clonotypes with MiXCR, one entry per CDR3 protein. This repertoire shows 450,000 to 550,000 distinct CDR3 sequences, 5.3% found once; its top ten account for around 3.5%. Study-level findings and limits: Roughly eight highly homologous variants made up a TCR beta motif, and this motif appeared characteristic of ankylosing spondylitis blood.

The sequenced sample consisted of blood, either unsorted or a sorted T cell fraction (not recorded which). This clonotype was sampled from a male donor with ankylosing spondylitis.

The CDR3 DNA reads TGTGCCAGCAGCCCGGATCGCAGGGCATATGGCTACACCTTC. This translates into CASSPDRRAYGYTF. The chain links TRBV7-9 to TRBJ1-2, with D possibly TRBD1 on 5 matching bases. V was trimmed by 5 bases and J by 5 bases, leaving 15 bases between them. The CDR3 length is 14 residues. Germline CDR1 SEHNR, CDR2 FQNEAQ (reference sequence).